Below are 8 T cell receptor beta chains sequenced from a single sample in a study of shared clonotypes between healthy human individuals. Clones were read by immunoSEQ multiplex PCR, and TCRdb kept only the in-frame ones, dropping some. Of about 1 million clones in the sample, 65% to 75% were seen once. The sample comprised memory CD4+ T cells sorted from blood. The sample's subset: CD45RA-negative fraction. The receptor source for this set is a man aged 18 to 35 in good health.

Of note for this clone: The junction and the germline gene differ at one end; a read error may be behind it. The rearrangement uses TRBV7-7 and TRBJ2-5; possibly TRBD2 for D (5 bases). CDR3 length equals 14 residues. CDR1 is SSHAT, CDR2 FNYEAQ, per germline (reference sequence). The CDR3 bases are TGTGCTAGCAGCTTAGTGGGCGCGGGTGGGACCCAGTACTTC. It yields the protein CASSLVGAGGTQYF.

The CDR3 DNA reads as TGTGCCAGTAGTCTCAGGTCAGGGATCGAGCAGTACTTC. Residues: CASSLRSGIEQYF. The gene calls are TRBV19 and TRBJ2-7; D is possibly TRBD1 (5 bases). V dropped 5 bases and J dropped 6 bases, with 14 bases sitting between them. The CDR3 runs 13 residues. The germline CDR1 and CDR2 sequences are LNHDA and SQIVND (reference sequence).

This clone was counted ten times or more. The chain is built from TRBV6-6 and TRBJ1-3; D is unresolved. CDR3 length: 13 amino acids. V shed 0 bases and J shed 3 bases, with 3 bases lying between them. Germline V lookup: CDR1 MNHNY, CDR2 SVGAGI (reference sequence). The CDR3 nucleotides are TGTGCCAGCAGTTACTCGCGTGGAAACACCATATATTTT. It yields the protein CASSYSRGNTIYF.

This clone was found a few times. Other nucleotide sequences from this sample produce the same CDR3. The V gene is TRBV6-1, the J gene TRBJ2-7; 8 bases match TRBD1. This CDR3 comprises 15 residues. Unmatched junction bases numbered 7, after V lost 4 bases and J lost 2 bases. Germline V gene sequence: CDR1 MNHNS, CDR2 SASEGT. The CDR3 protein is CASSALDRGPYEQYF. Written as DNA, the CDR3 is TGTGCCAGCAGTGCACTAGACAGGGGTCCCTACGAGCAGTACTTC.

Written as DNA, the CDR3 is TGTGCCAGCTCACCCCTAGATAGAGGAGAGACCCAGTACTTC. It yields the protein CASSPLDRGETQYF. This chain links TRBV18 with TRBJ2-5; D gene unclear. With 3 bases removed from V and 4 bases from J, the gap between germline ends came to 12 bases. The CDR3 spans 14 residues. Germline CDR1 and CDR2: KGHSH and LQKENI.

Concerning this clone itself: Relative to the germline gene, one junction end is altered; a read error may explain this. V usage is TRBV7-2 and J usage is TRBJ2-2, with 12 bases lining up with TRBD2. The germline CDR1 and CDR2 sequences are SGHTA and FQGNSA. This CDR3 region has 17 residues. The CDR3 here is CASSPSSGRAKTGELFF. The CDR3 bases are TGTGCCAGCAGCCCCTCTAGCGGGAGGGCGAAAACCGGGGAGCTGTTTTTT.

This chain joins TRBV6-1 and TRBJ2-3; tentatively, D is TRBD2 (5 bases). V shed 8 bases and J shed 8 bases, with 11 bases lying between them. The CDR3 has 11 residues. Germline values: CDR1 MNHNS, CDR2 SASEGT. The CDR3, as DNA: TGTGCCAGCGGAGAGGGATCTACGCAGTATTTT. It yields the protein CASGEGSTQYF.

V is TRBV15 and J is TRBJ1-4; a possible D gene is TRBD1 (6 bases). The germline V gene has CDR1 LNHNV and CDR2 YYDKDF (reference sequence). Between the trimmed V and J ends, which lost 5 bases and 4 bases, there was a span of 17 bases. The CDR3 length is 16 residues. CDR3 protein: CATSVGATNDNEKLFF. In DNA form, the CDR3 reads TGTGCCACCAGCGTGGGGGCCACCAACGATAATGAAAAACTGTTTTTT.